Listed below are T cell receptor beta chains from one sample, sequenced in a study of beta chain features in type 1 diabetes. Libraries were prepared by immunoSEQ multiplex PCR; TCRdb keeps only in-frame clonotypes and omits some of them. The sample shows hundreds of thousands of clones, roughly a sixth of them seen only once. The sample consisted of naive CD4+ T cells from blood. These receptors all stem from a woman aged 18-35 years in good health. Each CDR3 is given with its conserved first and last residue. The D gene is left open where the match is weak. Not all rows give a size; the values are once, few, many and, for expanded clones, a class.

V	J	D	size	CDR3	DNA
TRBV18	TRBJ2-7	TRBD1	.	CASSPTLQGDPYEQYF	TGTGCCAGCTCACCCACACTACAGGGGGATCCCTACGAGCAGTACTTC
TRBV19	TRBJ2-5	TRBD2	few	CASSRGLGQETQYF	TGTGCCAGTAGTAGGGGACTAGGCCAAGAGACCCAGTACTTC
TRBV9	TRBJ2-2	.	few	CASSVDTNTGELFF	TGTGCCAGCAGCGTAGACACTAACACCGGGGAGCTGTTTTTT
TRBV11-2	TRBJ1-2	.	few	CASSYSGTSGYTF	TGTGCCAGCAGCTACTCCGGGACGTCTGGCTACACCTTC
TRBV7-2	TRBJ2-3	.	.	CASSLEPQDTQYF	TGTGCCAGCAGCTTAGAACCGCAAGATACGCAGTATTTT
TRBV2	TRBJ2-1	.	.	CASSGEVHEQFF	TGTGCCAGCAGTGGAGAGGTCCATGAGCAGTTCTTC
TRBV5-6	TRBJ2-5	TRBD2	.	CASMGSGSWETQYF	TGTGCCAGCATGGGTAGCGGGAGTTGGGAGACCCAGTACTTC
TRBV5-4	TRBJ1-2	TRBD1	few	CASSEGQGLLGYTF	TGTGCCAGCAGCGAGGGACAGGGGCTTTTAGGCTACACCTTC
TRBV5-6	TRBJ2-3	.	few	CASSLMGFGTDTQYF	TGTGCCAGCAGCTTAATGGGTTTTGGCACAGATACGCAGTATTTT
TRBV5-5	TRBJ2-1	.	few	CASSPIQVSSYNEQFF	TGTGCCAGCAGCCCAATTCAAGTCAGCTCCTACAATGAGCAGTTCTTC
TRBV5-6	TRBJ2-2	.	.	CASSLEPSTGELFF	TGTGCCAGCAGCTTGGAGCCTTCCACCGGGGAGCTGTTTTTT
TRBV2	TRBJ1-5	.	.	CASNEGNQPQHF	TGTGCCAGCAATGAGGGGAATCAGCCCCAGCATTTT
TRBV28	TRBJ1-1	.	few	CASSFKGWGTEAFF	TGTGCCAGCAGTTTCAAAGGGTGGGGCACTGAAGCTTTCTTT
TRBV4-3	TRBJ2-7	TRBD1	.	CASSQDRGLGQYF	TGCGCCAGCAGCCAAGACAGGGGGCTCGGGCAGTACTTC
TRBV9	TRBJ2-1	.	few	CASNPGLGQSSYNEQFF	TGTGCCAGCAACCCGGGATTGGGCCAAAGCTCCTACAATGAGCAGTTCTTC
TRBV7-2	TRBJ1-4	.	.	CASSVQGTTNEKLFF	TGTGCCAGCAGCGTCCAGGGTACAACTAATGAAAAACTGTTTTTT
TRBV29-1	TRBJ2-3	.	few	CSVERVRGRADTQYF	TGCAGCGTTGAAAGGGTTAGGGGTCGGGCAGATACGCAGTATTTT
TRBV27	TRBJ2-1	TRBD2	.	CASSLRLAGLNEQFF	TGTGCCAGCAGCTTAAGACTAGCGGGCCTCAATGAGCAGTTCTTC
TRBV18	TRBJ1-1	.	once	CASSPPGRRAEAFF	TGTGCCAGCTCACCACCGGGGCGTCGGGCTGAAGCTTTCTTT
TRBV7-9	TRBJ2-1	.	.	CASSLARRASDNEQFF	TGTGCCAGCAGCTTAGCCCGACGGGCCAGCGATAATGAGCAGTTCTTC
TRBV5-1	TRBJ2-1	TRBD2	few	CASATPRAGGSSYNEQFF	TGCGCCAGCGCGACCCCGCGGGCGGGAGGTAGCTCCTACAATGAGCAGTTCTTC
TRBV4-3	TRBJ2-7	TRBD2	.	CASSRGTSGTPYEQYF	TGCGCCAGCAGCAGAGGGACTAGCGGTACTCCCTACGAGCAGTACTTC
TRBV19	TRBJ2-4	.	once	CASREIAKNIQYF	TGTGCCAGCAGAGAAATAGCCAAAAACATTCAGTACTTC
TRBV6-6	TRBJ2-3	.	.	CASRGAGPYTDTQYF	TGTGCCAGCAGAGGCGCAGGTCCTTACACAGATACGCAGTATTTT
TRBV28	TRBJ2-7	.	.	CASSLGFGGTAYEQYF	TGTGCCAGCAGTTTAGGGTTCGGCGGGACGGCCTACGAGCAGTACTTC
TRBV7-2	TRBJ2-1	TRBD2	few	CASSSEGVAGVQQFF	TGTGCCAGCAGCTCCGAAGGAGTAGCGGGAGTGCAGCAGTTCTTC
TRBV6-5	TRBJ2-1	TRBD2	few	CASSYASGSTNEQFF	TGTGCCAGCAGTTATGCTAGCGGGAGTACAAATGAGCAGTTCTTC
TRBV7-2	TRBJ2-1	.	.	CASSLLLMNLYNEQFF	TGTGCCAGCAGCTTGCTTTTGATGAATTTGTACAATGAGCAGTTCTTC
TRBV27	TRBJ2-7	TRBD1	few	CASSRDRRSEQYF	TGTGCCAGCAGCCGGGACAGGAGGTCCGAGCAGTACTTC
TRBV4-2	TRBJ1-4	.	.	CASSQKSDFSEKLFF	TGTGCCAGCAGCCAAAAATCGGACTTTAGTGAAAAACTGTTTTTT
TRBV7-9	TRBJ1-2	.	few	CASSLIRVSRQENGYTF	TGTGCCAGCAGCTTAATACGGGTATCGAGACAGGAGAATGGCTACACCTTC
TRBV5-1	TRBJ2-5	TRBD1	few	CASSSGYRGVETQYF	TGCGCCAGCAGCTCCGGGTACAGGGGAGTGGAGACCCAGTACTTC
TRBV9	TRBJ2-4	TRBD1	.	CASSPQGQGAYIQYF	TGTGCCAGCAGCCCCCAGGGACAGGGGGCGTACATTCAGTACTTC
TRBV6-5	TRBJ2-7	TRBD1	once	CASRRQGSSYEQYF	TGTGCCAGCAGACGACAGGGGAGCTCCTACGAGCAGTACTTC
TRBV15	TRBJ2-1	TRBD2	once	CATRRPGTSGSDSSYNEQFF	TGTGCCACCAGGAGGCCTGGGACTAGCGGAAGTGATAGCTCCTACAATGAGCAGTTCTTC